The 12 T cell receptor beta chains presented below share a single source sample, sequenced in a study of T cell responses to AZD1222 COVID-19 vaccine. Here immunoSEQ multiplex PCR was the method, and the copy in TCRdb shows in-frame clones only, minus some. The sample consists of fewer than 130,000 clones, around nine tenths of them appearing once. The sequencing used peripheral blood, collected on day 0 of AZD1222 vaccination. Receptors originate from an adult in good health.

The chain employs TRBV19 and TRBJ1-3; D gene ambiguous. The CDR3 sequence is 17 residues long. V lost 6 bases and J lost 0, with 18 bases in between. Germline CDR1 LNHDA, CDR2 SQIVND (reference sequence). In nucleotides, the CDR3 is TGTGCCAGTAGCATGGGAGGAACGGGCAGCTCTGGAAACACCATATATTTT. This gives the protein CASSMGGTGSSGNTIYF.

Regarding this clone: One end of the junction is discordant with germline, which a read error may explain. V and J are TRBV25-1 and TRBJ2-3, with 7 nucleotides matching TRBD1. The CDR3 spans 14 residues. Germline lookup yields CDR1 MGHDK and CDR2 SYGVNS. CDR3 sequence reads: CASSSQGVTGTQYF. In nucleotides, the CDR3 is TGTGCCAGCAGTAGTCAGGGGGTCACAGGTACGCAGTATTTT.

This chain uses TRBV18 with TRBJ1-5; possibly TRBD1 for D (6 bases). Trimming pared 4 bases from V and 8 bases from J, leaving 18 bases between. Per germline, CDR1 KGHSH and CDR2 LQKENI. The CDR3 has 15 amino acids. For the CDR3, the DNA is TGTGCCAGCTCACGATACACGGGTGAGGGGGAGCCCCAGCATTTT. Protein product: CASSRYTGEGEPQHF. Full variable domain (rest looked up from reference TRBV18 and TRBJ1-5): NAGVMQNPRHLVRRRGQEARLRCSPMKGHSHVYWYRQLPEEGLKFMVYLQKENIIDESGMPKERFSAEFPKEGPSILRIQQVVRGDSAAYFCASSRYTGEGEPQHFGDGTRLSIL.

The chain uses TRBV10-3 and TRBJ1-2; possibly TRBD1 for D (5 bases). The CDR3 is made up of 14 amino acids. Trimming removed 4 bases at V and 4 bases at J, with 13 bases between. Germline CDR1 reads ENHRY; CDR2 reads SYGVKD. CDR3 DNA sequence: TGTGCCATCAGTGCCGAGGGGACTTTCTATGGCTACACCTTC. This codes for CAISAEGTFYGYTF.

The gene calls are TRBV6-5 and TRBJ1-3; tentative D call: TRBD1 (6 bases). Germline CDR1 is MNHEY and CDR2 is SVGAGI. The CDR3 sequence is 15 residues long. V lost 7 bases, J lost 0 bases, and 13 bases lay in between. The DNA of the CDR3 is TGTGCCAGCATTCGTACAGGGATCTCTGGAAACACCATATATTTT. Its protein is CASIRTGISGNTIYF.

J is TRBJ2-1 and V is TRBV27; 11 nucleotides match TRBD2. The CDR3 is made up of 18 amino acids. Germline V gene sequence: CDR1 MNHEY, CDR2 SMNVEV (reference sequence). J was trimmed by 7 bases and V by 3 bases; bases with no gene match: 14. The CDR3 DNA sequence: TGTGCCAGCAGTTTGGGGCTAGCGGGGGGACGACGGAGTAATGAGCAGTTCTTC. Residues: CASSLGLAGGRRSNEQFF.

The CDR3 here is CASSILRGLNTEAFF. DNA of the CDR3: TGTGCCAGTAGTATTCTGAGGGGCCTGAACACTGAAGCTTTCTTT. The J gene is TRBJ1-1, the V gene TRBV19; TRBD1 is a possible D gene (5 bases). Trimming left V 3 bases short and J 0 bases short, with 11 bases between. CDR3 length: 15 amino acids. Germline V gene data show CDR1 as LNHDA and CDR2 as SQIVND (reference sequence).

The CDR3: CASSLGWNGEQYF. As DNA, the CDR3 is TGTGCCAGCAGTCTAGGGTGGAACGGCGAGCAGTACTTC. The chain links TRBV12-3 or TRBV12-4 to TRBJ2-7; D is uncertain. The V end was cut by 5 bases, the J end by 6 bases, with 14 bases between. The CDR3 runs to 13 residues.

In DNA form, the CDR3 reads TGTGCCAGCAGCCCCCGGACAGCTAATGAAAAACTGTTTTTT. Amino acid sequence: CASSPRTANEKLFF. The chain employs TRBV9 and TRBJ1-4; perhaps TRBD1 as D (6 bases). This CDR3 has 14 amino acids. Trimming pared 4 bases from V and 3 bases from J, leaving 10 bases between. Germline assignment: CDR1 SGDLS and CDR2 YYNGEE.

In regard to this clone: Other DNA sequences within the sample encode an identical CDR3. This chain joins TRBV28 and TRBJ1-1; D unclear. Trimming took 4 bases from V and 2 from J, leaving 5 bases between them. CDR1 MDHEN and CDR2 SYDVKM come from the germline V gene. The CDR3 has 12 residues. The CDR3 protein is CASSSGNTEAFF. The DNA of the CDR3 is TGTGCCAGCAGTTCCGGAAACACTGAAGCTTTCTTT.

The V call is TRBV6-5, the J call TRBJ1-1; D is unclear. Trimming stripped 9 bases from V and 6 bases from J, with 14 bases between. Germline CDR1 reads MNHEY; CDR2 reads SVGAGI. The CDR3 covers 12 residues. The CDR3 DNA is TGTGCCAGTGTTTCCTCGTCGGCTGAAGCTTTCTTT. It yields the protein CASVSSSAEAFF.

The rearrangement joins TRBV28 to TRBJ1-4; no clear D gene. Trimming pared 8 bases from V and 6 bases from J, leaving 19 bases between. The CDR3 totals 15 residues. Germline assignment: CDR1 MDHEN and CDR2 SYDVKM. CDR3 region: CASSDQSTFDEKLFF. For the CDR3, the DNA is TGTGCCAGCTCAGACCAATCCACGTTTGATGAAAAACTGTTTTTT. Full variable domain (missing parts from reference TRBV28 and TRBJ1-4): DVKVTQSSRYLVKRTGEKVFLECVQDMDHENMFWYRQDPGLGLRLIYFSYDVKMKEKGDIPEGYSVSREKKERFSLILESASTNQTSMYLCASSDQSTFDEKLFFGSGTQLSVL.